The rows below give T cell receptor beta chains drawn from one sample of a study of T cell responses to AZD1222 COVID-19 vaccine. The data were produced by immunoSEQ multiplex PCR, yet TCRdb's version contains in-frame clones alone and is incomplete. Here the sample spans under 200,000 clones, around 94% being singletons. The source material was peripheral blood, sampled 28 days after the second dose of the MenACWY control vaccine. Every receptor here comes from an adult who received the MenACWY meningococcal vaccine as a control. The CDR3 runs from the conserved cysteine through the conserved F or W.

TRBJ1-5	TRBV7-8	CASSEPGHGNQPQHF
TRBJ2-5	TRBV2	CASKPGLASETQYF
TRBJ2-1	TRBV9	CASSVNHNEQFF
TRBJ1-1	TRBV7-3	CASRQGTRTEAFF
TRBJ2-7	TRBV11-2	CASRGIGGLQYF
TRBJ1-1	TRBV19	CASSKGRGNTEAFF
TRBJ1-2	TRBV7-9	CASSSQYLF
TRBJ2-7	TRBV19	CASQGGTGGFYEQYF
TRBJ1-6	TRBV19	CASSILATGVNSPLHF
TRBJ1-2	TRBV14	CASSEGREGYTF
TRBJ2-3	TRBV9	CASSPGASGIAATQYF
TRBJ1-5	TRBV27	CASSSTGNQPQHF
TRBJ1-5	TRBV6-6	CAVSTWGSQPQHF
TRBJ2-5	TRBV7-9	CASSLPPQLLGGEETQYF
TRBJ1-1	TRBV29-1	CSVEAGTGNTEAFF
TRBJ2-1	TRBV7-2	CASSLGPGAGGYNEQFF
TRBJ2-3	TRBV29-1	CSVLAPRGDTQYF